The 19 T cell receptor beta chains in this list originate from one sample, sequenced in a study of naive and memory T cell subsets. The library had UMIs added by 3' ligation of an oligonucleotide to TCR cDNA. Amplification of ligated cDNA took four PCR rounds with SP2 and nested alpha and beta constant primers. TCRdb analysed the 5' RACE reads with MiXCR anew, one entry per CDR3 protein. The table records approximately 30,000 distinct CDR3 sequences, 16% of them present only once. The receptor set was obtained from a female donor in good health.

The chain is built from TRBV5-4 and TRBJ2-1, with D perhaps matching TRBD1 (5 bases). Trimming shortened V by 0 bases and J by 8 bases, and 12 bases separated the two germline ends. The V gene's germline CDR1 is SGHNT and CDR2 YYREEE (reference sequence). This CDR3 has 14 residues. The CDR3 DNA is TGTGCCAGCAGCTTGGAGTTAGGGGCCCATGAGCAGTTCTTC. The encoded protein is CASSLELGAHEQFF.

This chain uses TRBV6-5 with TRBJ2-1, with 7 bases lining up with TRBD2. CDR1 is MNHEY, CDR2 SVGAGI, per germline. Trimming took 6 bases from V and 4 from J; bases not matched to a gene: 9. The length of the CDR3 is 15 residues. The CDR3 reads CASRRSGASYNEQFF. The DNA for the CDR3 is TGTGCCAGCAGACGGAGCGGGGCCTCATACAATGAGCAGTTCTTC.

This clonotype was recorded at least ten times. The genes are TRBV20-1 and TRBJ2-1; D is undetermined. V lost 0 bases, J lost 3 bases, and 9 bases lay in between. The CDR3 has 14 residues. The germline V gene has CDR1 DFQATT and CDR2 SNEGSKA (reference sequence). The CDR3 here is CSAREYPGYNEQFF. As DNA, the CDR3 is TGCAGTGCTAGAGAGTACCCCGGCTACAATGAGCAGTTCTTC.

The V gene is TRBV6-5, the J gene TRBJ1-1; 11 positions agree with TRBD1. V lost 0 bases and J lost 5; bases outside the gene matches: 8. CDR1 and CDR2 from the germline V gene are MNHEY and SVGAGI. The CDR3 has 17 residues. CDR3 region: CASSYSTSGQGDTEAFF. The CDR3 DNA follows: TGTGCCAGCAGTTACTCCACGTCGGGACAGGGGGATACTGAAGCTTTCTTT.

There are a few counts of this clonotype. V usage is TRBV20-1 and J usage is TRBJ2-3; no firm D call. Looked up from germline, CDR1 is DFQATT and CDR2 is SNEGSKA (reference sequence). The V end was cut by 1 base, the J end by 1 base, with 0 bases between. The CDR3 covers 11 residues. CDR3 nucleotide sequence: TGCAGTGCTAGAGGCACAGATACGCAGTATTTT. This gives the protein CSARGTDTQYF.

The V call is TRBV2, the J call TRBJ2-1, with 9 nucleotides matching TRBD1. The CDR3 has 16 amino acids. Germline V lookup: CDR1 SNHLY, CDR2 FYNNEI. The trim removed 3 bases at V and 0 bases at J, leaving 3 bases unmatched. The CDR3 DNA is TGTGCCAGCAGTGAGACAGGGGGGAGCTCCTACAATGAGCAGTTCTTC. This translates into CASSETGGSSYNEQFF.

This clonotype was detected many times. The chain joins TRBV29-1 to TRBJ1-1; D not certain. CDR3 length: 11 residues. Germline lookup yields CDR1 SQVTM and CDR2 ANQGSEA. The ends were cut back, 1 base at V and 2 bases at J, with 2 bases in the middle. CDR3 nucleotide sequence: TGCAGCGTTGAAGGAAACACTGAAGCTTTCTTT. This encodes CSVEGNTEAFF.

Only a few counts were recorded for this clonotype. This rearrangement joins TRBV12-3 or TRBV12-4 to TRBJ1-5; TRBD1 agrees at 7 bases. The CDR3 contains 11 residues. V shed 6 bases, J shed 7 bases, and the junction held 0 bases outside the gene matches. Here the CDR3 DNA reads TGTGCCAGCAGGGACAGGCAGCCCCAGCATTTT. Amino acid sequence: CASRDRQPQHF.

At least ten counts were recorded for this clonotype. The J gene is TRBJ2-1, the V gene TRBV27; no clear D gene. CDR3 length: 13 residues. Germline CDR1 and CDR2: MNHEY and SMNVEV (reference sequence). Trimming shortened V by 6 bases and J by 7 bases, and 13 bases separated the two germline ends. The CDR3 protein is CASSRVVQNEQFF. CDR3 in DNA: TGTGCCAGCAGCAGAGTAGTCCAGAATGAGCAGTTCTTC.

This chain connects TRBV3-1 to TRBJ2-6; D is ambiguous. This CDR3 comprises 16 residues. V lost 0 bases and J 0 bases, leaving 6 bases between the germline ends. The germline gives CDR1 LGHDT, CDR2 YNNKEL (reference sequence). CDR3 sequence reads: CASSQELGSGANVLTF. DNA for the CDR3: TGTGCCAGCAGCCAAGAGTTAGGCTCTGGGGCCAACGTCCTGACTTTC.

The chain carries TRBV7-8 and TRBJ2-1; 9 nucleotides line up with TRBD2. Trimming at V came to 2 bases and at J to 5 bases, leaving 4 bases not matched to a gene. CDR1 and CDR2 (germline): SGHVS, FQNEAQ. The CDR3 contains 15 residues. The CDR3 DNA follows: TGTGCCAGCAGCTTATACAGCGGGGGGCACAATGAGCAGTTCTTC. This sequence encodes CASSLYSGGHNEQFF.

This clonotype was counted at least ten times. The chain has TRBV29-1 and TRBJ2-3; TRBD2 is a possible D gene (6 bases). The CDR3 spans 13 residues. CDR1 is SQVTM, CDR2 ANQGSEA, per germline. V lost 6 bases to trimming and J lost 0 bases, with 10 bases between them. CDR3 DNA: TGCAGCGTGGGAGGCTCTAGCACAGATACGCAGTATTTT. It yields the protein CSVGGSSTDTQYF.

This clonotype was observed a handful of times. This chain links TRBV29-1 with TRBJ2-4; unclear D gene. CDR3 size: 15 residues. Germline loops: CDR1 SQVTM, CDR2 ANQGSEA. V gave up 7 bases and J gave up 0 bases, with 16 bases separating them. This CDR3 reads CSASSVPLAKNIQYF. The CDR3 DNA follows: TGCAGCGCCTCGAGCGTCCCTCTAGCCAAAAACATTCAGTACTTC. The full variable domain, with the rest looked up from reference TRBV29-1 and TRBJ2-4, is SAVISQKPSRDICQRGTSLTIQCQVDSQVTMMFWYRQQPGQSLTLIATANQGSEATYESGFVIDKFPISRPNLTFSTLTVSNMSPEDSSIYLCSASSVPLAKNIQYFGAGTRLSVL.

This rearrangement joins TRBV4-1 to TRBJ2-1, with D perhaps TRBD2 (5 bases). Germline values: CDR1 MGHRA, CDR2 YSYEKL. The V end was cut by 1 base, the J end by 6 bases, with 16 bases between. The CDR3 has 16 residues. CDR3 nucleotide sequence: TGCGCCAGCAGCCAAGTATATGCGGGCCTCAGCAATGAGCAGTTCTTC. Translating gives CASSQVYAGLSNEQFF.

This clonotype was recorded many times. The chain links TRBV20-1 to TRBJ1-1; D gene uncertain. Trimming left V 7 bases short and J 0 bases short, with 12 bases between. Germline V lookup: CDR1 DFQATT, CDR2 SNEGSKA (reference sequence). The CDR3 runs to 13 residues. Written as DNA, the CDR3 is TGCAGTGTCGCGAGGCACTTGAACACTGAAGCTTTCTTT. Translation gives CSVARHLNTEAFF.

This chain joins TRBV20-1 and TRBJ1-6, with TRBD1 identical over 8 bases. Germline-derived CDR1 and CDR2 are DFQATT and SNEGSKA (reference sequence). V shed 6 bases and J 9 bases; nucleotides not matched to a gene: 7. This CDR3 region has 13 residues. CDR3: CSAAGTGGSPLHF. CDR3 bases: TGCAGTGCCGCCGGGACAGGCGGTTCACCCCTCCACTTT.

The J gene is TRBJ2-1, the V gene TRBV11-2, with 7 bases matching TRBD1. Germline loops: CDR1 SGHAT, CDR2 FQNNGV. J was trimmed by 13 bases and V by 5 bases; bases with no gene match: 17. The CDR3 contains 15 residues. The DNA of the CDR3 is TGTGCCAGCAGCCTTAGGACAGGCCCAAATTCACCCCAGTTCTTC. Residues: CASSLRTGPNSPQFF. Using reference TRBV11-2 and TRBJ2-1 for the parts outside the CDR3, the full variable domain is EAGVAQSPRYKIIEKRQSVAFWCNPISGHATLYWYQQILGQGPKLLIQFQNNGVVDDSQLPKDRFSAERLKGVDSTLKIQPAKLEDSAVYLCASSLRTGPNSPQFFGPGTRLTVL.

V gene TRBV10-3 combines with J gene TRBJ1-2; maybe TRBD1 (5 bases). This CDR3 contains 15 residues. Germline CDR1 ENHRY, CDR2 SYGVKD. V lost 4 bases, J lost 0 bases, and 12 bases lay in between. Here the CDR3 reads CAISGGARTNYGYTF. The CDR3 coding sequence is TGTGCCATCAGTGGCGGGGCAAGGACTAACTATGGCTACACCTTC.

This chain uses TRBV29-1 with TRBJ2-7; D is possibly TRBD1 (5 bases). The CDR3 spans 12 residues. Trimming removed 1 base from V and 4 bases from J, with 8 bases in between. Per the germline V gene, CDR1 is SQVTM and CDR2 is ANQGSEA. This chain's CDR3 is CSVEAGPYEQYF. The CDR3 DNA reads TGCAGCGTTGAAGCAGGGCCGTACGAGCAGTACTTC.